This T cell receptor (beta chain) was observed in a study of Ad26.COV2.S vaccination and SARS-CoV-2 variants. In the study overall: Doses of Ad26.COV2.S were injected into muscle once or twice, 56 days apart. Study-level findings and limits: The placebo group had lower spike-specific TCR breadth than the vaccine recipients did. It was reported that spike-specific CD8+ and CD4+ T cell responses were substantially broad after vaccination. Total T cell responses may have been underestimated by the TCR breadth and depth analyses.

Comments on this clone: Its antigen is unknown. Mismatch with germline at one junction end may stem from a read error.

Stated treatment: roughly 20 received Ad26.COV2.S at low or high dose, single or two shots; about five received placebo; per-sample allocation not given. Sample collection was performed on day 63 after the first vaccine or placebo injection. Germline V gives CDR1 GTSNPN, CDR2 SVGIG (reference sequence). The CDR3 extends over 11 amino acids. TCRdb's table, derived via immunoSEQ multiplex PCR, lists solely in-frame clones and lacks some. The table shows about 440,000 clones, with around nine tenths occurring only once. The clonotype comes from a person aged 18-65 years who received the Ad26.COV2.S COVID-19 vaccine or a placebo. The source material was peripheral blood, sampled in a trial of Ad26.COV2.S vaccine versus placebo. The gene calls are TRBV30 and TRBJ2-5; D possibly matches TRBD1 or TRBD2 (6 bases each). This chain's CDR3 is CGGGEGETQYF. The CDR3 DNA reads as TGCGGAGGGGGTGAGGGCGAGACCCAGTACTTC.